The 15 T cell receptor beta chains reported below all come from one sample, sequenced in a study of T cell responses to AZD1222 COVID-19 vaccine. Only in-frame clones appear in the TCRdb table, and some are missing; sequencing was by immunoSEQ multiplex PCR. This table holds 130,000 or so clones, about 90% found once. The starting material was peripheral blood, obtained 28 days after the second AZD1222 dose. The receptors come from an adult who received the AZD1222 COVID-19 vaccine.

The chain has TRBV19 and TRBJ1-1; D is perhaps TRBD1 (5 bases). Trimming removed 4 bases at V and 6 bases at J, with 18 bases between. The germline CDR1 and CDR2 sequences are LNHDA and SQIVND (reference sequence). The CDR3 totals 15 residues. Here the CDR3 reads CASSKFSTVGSEAFF. In nucleotides, the CDR3 is TGTGCCAGTAGTAAATTCTCGACAGTCGGTTCTGAAGCTTTCTTT.

The rearrangement joins TRBV3-1 (or the pseudogene TRBV3-2) to TRBJ2-1; D ambiguous. Germline values: CDR1 LGHDT, CDR2 YNNKEL (reference sequence). V shed 1 base and J shed 13 bases, with 8 bases lying between them. The CDR3 contains 11 residues. The CDR3 DNA reads as TGTGCCAGCAGCCAAGGTTACACCCAGTTCTTC. Its protein product is CASSQGYTQFF.

The rearrangement uses TRBV7-9 and TRBJ1-2; tentative D call: TRBD1 (6 bases). The CDR3 length is 14 residues. Germline V gives CDR1 SEHNR, CDR2 FQNEAQ (reference sequence). V lost 3 bases and J lost 3, with 11 bases in between. The CDR3 protein is CASSLGASDYGYTF. The CDR3 coding sequence is TGTGCCAGCAGCTTGGGGGCTTCCGACTATGGCTACACCTTC.

The chain carries TRBV19 and TRBJ2-3; 7 bases match TRBD2. With 3 bases clipped from V and 0 bases from J, the junction kept 3 bases outside the gene matches. The CDR3 runs 15 residues. Germline V CDR1 and CDR2: LNHDA, SQIVND (reference sequence). The CDR3 spells CASSMGSGSTDTQYF. As DNA, the CDR3 is TGTGCCAGTAGTATGGGTAGCGGGAGCACAGATACGCAGTATTTT.

The rearrangement links TRBV9 to TRBJ1-1, with a tentative D call TRBD1 (6 bases). V shed 2 bases and J shed 1 base, with 9 bases lying between them. The CDR3 is made up of 14 amino acids. Germline assignment: CDR1 SGDLS and CDR2 YYNGEE. The CDR3 nucleotides read TGTGCCAGCAGCGTGTCGACAGGGAACACTGAAGCTTTCTTT. Translated, it gives CASSVSTGNTEAFF.

The chain is built from TRBV18 and TRBJ2-3; D possibly corresponds to TRBD1 (6 bases). Germline assignment: CDR1 KGHSH and CDR2 LQKENI. The V end lost 0 bases, the J end lost 9 bases, and 19 bases lay between the germline ends. The length of the CDR3 is 16 residues. The DNA for the CDR3 is TGTGCCAGCTCACCACCCGCGGATGGTAGCCAGGGGACGCAGTATTTT. Amino acid sequence: CASSPPADGSQGTQYF.

The chain recombines TRBV18 with TRBJ2-7; D ambiguous. V was clipped by 5 bases and J by 0 bases, with 11 bases between them. This CDR3 contains 14 residues. Germline V lookup: CDR1 KGHSH, CDR2 LQKENI. CDR3 bases: TGTGCCAGCTCATCTCCCGGGTACTCCTACGAGCAGTACTTC. Residues: CASSSPGYSYEQYF. Full variable domain (remainder filled in from reference TRBV18 and TRBJ2-7): NAGVMQNPRHLVRRRGQEARLRCSPMKGHSHVYWYRQLPEEGLKFMVYLQKENIIDESGMPKERFSAEFPKEGPSILRIQQVVRGDSAAYFCASSSPGYSYEQYFGPGTRLTVT.

This clone has only a few counts. The chain joins TRBV19 to TRBJ2-1; D is possibly TRBD1 or TRBD2 (6 bases each). CDR1 is LNHDA and CDR2 is SQIVND in the germline V gene (reference sequence). V was cut by 6 bases and J by 3 bases, with 15 bases left in between. The CDR3 is 15 residues long. CDR3 protein: CASSPGASIYNEQFF. In nucleotides, the CDR3 is TGTGCCAGTAGCCCGGGGGCTAGCATCTACAATGAGCAGTTCTTC.

This chain connects TRBV2 to TRBJ1-5; possible D gene TRBD1, 5 bases. There are 14 residues in the CDR3. V gave up 7 bases and J gave up 2 bases, with 12 bases separating them. Germline-derived CDR1 and CDR2 are SNHLY and FYNNEI. CDR3 DNA: TGTGCCAGCAAGTTGCAAGGGGGCAATCAGCCCCAGCATTTT. As protein: CASKLQGGNQPQHF.

V and J are TRBV24-1 and TRBJ1-4; no clear D gene. The CDR3 extends over 15 amino acids. The ends were cut back, 1 base at V and 8 bases at J, with 13 bases in the middle. Germline CDR1 KGHDR, CDR2 SFDVKD. The CDR3 DNA sequence: TGTGCCACCAGTGATTTACCGTCCGGGAACGAAAAACTGTTTTTT. This encodes CATSDLPSGNEKLFF.

The rearrangement uses TRBV2 and TRBJ1-4; D not resolved. Per germline, CDR1 SNHLY and CDR2 FYNNEI. V was cut by 4 bases and J by 0 bases, with 6 bases left in between. This CDR3 has 14 residues. CDR3 coding DNA: TGTGCCAGCAGTGTGGCTGCAACTAATGAAAAACTGTTTTTT. Its protein product is CASSVAATNEKLFF.

This chain joins TRBV19 and TRBJ1-5; no definite D call. Germline-derived CDR1 and CDR2 are LNHDA and SQIVND (reference sequence). Trimming removed 5 bases from V and 7 bases from J, with 15 bases in between. The CDR3 has 14 amino acids. CDR3 residues: CASSLQGGFQPQHF. CDR3 bases: TGTGCCAGTAGTCTACAAGGCGGGTTCCAGCCCCAGCATTTT.

The chain employs TRBV11-2 and TRBJ2-4; 8 nucleotides line up with TRBD2. V was pared by 5 bases and J by 7 bases, with 7 bases of the junction left unmatched. The germline V gene has CDR1 SGHAT and CDR2 FQNNGV. The CDR3 is 14 amino acids. Here the CDR3 reads CASSNAGGWNIQYF. CDR3 DNA sequence: TGTGCCAGCAGCAACGCGGGGGGTTGGAACATTCAGTACTTC.

The chain recombines TRBV6-1 with TRBJ1-5; D is unresolved. V lost 7 bases and J 4 bases, leaving 14 bases between the germline ends. The germline V gene encodes CDR1 MNHNS and CDR2 SASEGT. This CDR3 has 14 amino acids. CDR3 bases: TGTGCCAGCAACACTGTCGGAGGGAATCAGCCCCAGCATTTT. Amino acids: CASNTVGGNQPQHF.

The V gene is TRBV6-6, the J gene TRBJ1-2; D unresolved. V gave up 7 bases and J gave up 2 bases, with 11 bases separating them. Germline V gene lookup returns CDR1 MNHNY and CDR2 SVGAGI (reference sequence). The CDR3 has 13 residues. CDR3 amino acids: CASTLTRNYGYTF. For the CDR3, the DNA is TGTGCCAGCACCTTAACCCGAAACTATGGCTACACCTTC.